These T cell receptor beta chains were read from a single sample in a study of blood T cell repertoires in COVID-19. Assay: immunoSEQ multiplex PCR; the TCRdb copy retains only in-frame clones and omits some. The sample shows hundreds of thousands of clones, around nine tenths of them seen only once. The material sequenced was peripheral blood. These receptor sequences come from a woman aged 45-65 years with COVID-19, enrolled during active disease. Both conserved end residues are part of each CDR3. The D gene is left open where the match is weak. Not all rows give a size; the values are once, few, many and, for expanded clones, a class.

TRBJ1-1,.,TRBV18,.,CASSPLTEEAFF,TGTGCCAGCTCACCCCTAACGGAGGAAGCTTTCTTT
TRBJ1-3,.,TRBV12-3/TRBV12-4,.,CASDSGNTIYF,TGTGCCTCGGACTCAGGAAACACCATATATTTT
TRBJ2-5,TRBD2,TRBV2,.,CASPGGSGGLGETQYF,TGTGCCAGCCCCGGTGGTAGCGGGGGCCTCGGGGAGACCCAGTACTTC
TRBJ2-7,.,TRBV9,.,CASSVGQSLTSYEQYF,TGTGCCAGCAGCGTAGGACAGTCTCTCACTTCCTACGAGCAGTACTTC
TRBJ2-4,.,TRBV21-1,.,CASSKALGGDKNIQYF,TGTGCCAGCAGCAAAGCACTAGGCGGCGACAAAAACATTCAGTACTTC
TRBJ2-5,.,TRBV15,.,CATSSTSGGRGSQETQYF,TGTGCCACCAGCAGTACGAGCGGCGGCAGAGGAAGCCAAGAGACCCAGTACTTC
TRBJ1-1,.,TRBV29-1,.,CSVGGPVPGEGHTEAFF,TGCAGCGTGGGGGGCCCAGTCCCGGGGGAGGGGCACACTGAAGCTTTCTTT
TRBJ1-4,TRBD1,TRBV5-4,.,CASSMGRGLDEKLFF,TGTGCCAGCAGCATGGGCAGGGGGCTTGATGAAAAACTGTTTTTT
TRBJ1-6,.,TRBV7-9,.,CASSPSEGNSPLHF,TGTGCCAGCAGCCCCTCCGAGGGAAATTCACCCCTCCACTTT
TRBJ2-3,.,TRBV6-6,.,CASSFRQAELDTQYF,TGTGCCAGCAGTTTTCGGCAGGCTGAGTTAGATACGCAGTATTTT
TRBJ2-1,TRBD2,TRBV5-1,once,CASSLTSGGNNEQFF,TGCGCCAGCAGCTTGACTAGCGGGGGTAACAATGAGCAGTTCTTC
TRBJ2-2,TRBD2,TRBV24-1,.,CATSDQRGDDTGELFF,TGTGCCACCAGTGATCAACGGGGGGACGACACCGGGGAGCTGTTTTTT
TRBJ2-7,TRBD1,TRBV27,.,CATPRDRIYEQYF,TGTGCGACCCCTAGGGACAGGATTTACGAGCAGTACTTC
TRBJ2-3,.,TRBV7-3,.,CASSLGAYSTDTQYF,TGTGCCAGCAGCTTAGGGGCCTATAGCACAGATACGCAGTATTTT
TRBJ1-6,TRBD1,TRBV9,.,CASSVDPTGTGFSPLHF,TGTGCCAGCAGCGTAGATCCAACCGGGACAGGGTTCTCACCCCTCCACTTT
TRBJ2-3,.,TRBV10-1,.,CASSPLAGAFTATDTQYF,TGCGCCAGCAGTCCCCTGGCGGGGGCCTTTACAGCCACGGATACGCAGTATTTT
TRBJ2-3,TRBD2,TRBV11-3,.,CASSLSGGERDTQYF,TGTGCCAGCAGCCTGAGCGGGGGGGAGCGGGATACGCAGTATTTT
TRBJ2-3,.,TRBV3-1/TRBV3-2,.,CASSYSSTDTQYF,TGTGCCAGCAGCTACAGCAGCACAGATACGCAGTATTTT
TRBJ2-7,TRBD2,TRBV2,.,CASSPGGGEQYF,TGTGCCAGCAGTCCCGGGGGGGGCGAGCAGTACTTC
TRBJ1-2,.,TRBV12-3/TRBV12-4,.,CASSFPGEGYTF,TGTGCCAGCAGTTTTCCGGGGGAGGGCTACACCTTC
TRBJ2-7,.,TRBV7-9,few,CASSQQDEQYF,TGTGCCAGCAGCCAACAGGATGAGCAGTACTTC
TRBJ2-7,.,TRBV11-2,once,CASSSLLTGYYEQYF,TGTGCCAGCAGCAGCTTACTTACAGGGTACTACGAGCAGTACTTC
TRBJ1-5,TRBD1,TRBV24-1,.,CATGTGGENQPQHF,TGTGCCACCGGGACAGGGGGAGAAAATCAGCCCCAGCATTTT
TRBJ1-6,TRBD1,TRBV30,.,CAWAGDRDSPLHF,TGTGCCTGGGCTGGAGACAGGGATTCACCCCTCCACTTT
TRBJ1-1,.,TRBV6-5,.,CASSWTRNTEAFF,TGTGCCAGCAGTTGGACTAGGAACACTGAAGCTTTCTTT
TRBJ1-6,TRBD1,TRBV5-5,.,CASSLLSGQGNSPLHF,TGTGCCAGCAGCTTACTTTCGGGACAGGGAAATTCACCCCTCCACTTT
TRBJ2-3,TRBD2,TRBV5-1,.,CASSPLSGGGAPDTQYF,TGCGCCAGCAGCCCACTCTCTGGCGGGGGGGCCCCAGATACGCAGTATTTT
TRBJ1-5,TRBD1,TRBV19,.,CATKRQGNPGEPQHF,TGTGCCACAAAGAGACAGGGGAACCCAGGGGAGCCCCAGCATTTT
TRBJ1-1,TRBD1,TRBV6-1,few,CASSVRDRWTNTEAFF,TGTGCCAGCAGTGTCCGGGACAGGTGGACAAACACTGAAGCTTTCTTT
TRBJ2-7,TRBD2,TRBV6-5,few,CASSVLAGGSYEQYF,TGTGCCAGCAGCGTACTAGCGGGGGGTTCCTACGAGCAGTACTTC
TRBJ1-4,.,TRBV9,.,CASSVGQSAGEKLFF,TGTGCCAGCAGCGTAGGACAATCGGCTGGTGAAAAACTGTTTTTT
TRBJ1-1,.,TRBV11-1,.,CASSLNRVGTEAFF,TGTGCCAGCAGTCTTAACAGGGTGGGCACTGAAGCTTTCTTT
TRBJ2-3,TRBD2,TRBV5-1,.,CASSLAPRAGGFRDTDTQYF,TGCGCCAGCAGCTTAGCACCACGGGCGGGGGGCTTTCGGGACACAGATACGCAGTATTTT
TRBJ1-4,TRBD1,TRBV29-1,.,CSVLRTGAGEKLFF,TGCAGCGTTTTACGGACAGGGGCGGGTGAAAAACTGTTTTTT
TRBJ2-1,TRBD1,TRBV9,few,CASSVQQGEGDEQFF,TGTGCCAGCAGCGTTCAACAGGGGGAAGGGGATGAGCAGTTCTTC
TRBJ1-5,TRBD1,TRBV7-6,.,CASSSRTGLNQPQHF,TGTGCCAGCAGCTCCAGGACAGGGCTCAATCAGCCCCAGCATTTT
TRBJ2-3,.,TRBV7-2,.,CASSPLLDTQYF,TGTGCCAGCAGCCCACTTCTAGATACGCAGTATTTT
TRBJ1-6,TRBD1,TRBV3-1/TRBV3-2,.,CASSPGTAYNSPLHF,TGTGCCAGCAGCCCCGGGACAGCCTATAATTCACCCCTCCACTTT
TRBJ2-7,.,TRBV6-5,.,CASSYNRDSYEQYF,TGTGCCAGCAGCTATAACCGGGACTCCTACGAGCAGTACTTC